The sequence of this T cell receptor (beta chain) was determined in a study of blood T cell repertoires in COVID-19 (dated by TCRdb to the early 2020s). About the investigation overall: The collaborator samples originated in the United States, Italy and Spain and spanned the acute and convalescent phases of COVID-19. The material from the prospective study consisted of cDNA or gDNA derived from T cells, B-cell-depleted T cells, or PBMCs. Subjects who had been exposed to COVID-19, were actively infected with it, or had recovered from it provided the deeply sampled blood TCRbeta repertoires that made up the dataset. The repertoires were released in a freely available public database meant as a resource for research on the immune response to SARS-CoV-2. Samples were obtained from the ongoing ImmuneRACE study (first 160 participants) and from over 1,000 subjects provided by 6 global collaborators. Nearly every sample came with metadata listing a de-identified subject ID, COVID-19 status, age in years and sex. HLA class I and class II types, where available, came from metadata supplied by the sample provider rather than from assay-based typing.

TCRbeta CDR3 regions were amplified from genomic DNA by means of the immunoSEQ Assay, a bias-controlled multiplex PCR. From the authors' description of their analysis: Nucleated cell counts per sample were estimated from amplification of reference gene primers within the assay. To quantify the absolute abundance of each unique TCRbeta CDR3 rearrangement, sequence reads were collapsed and filtered. For each sample, productive Simpson clonality was calculated by taking the square root of Simpson's diversity index across productive rearrangements. What TCRdb holds here is the immuneACCESS table cut down to in-frame rearrangements. Part of the clones is not present; checked against another copy, under half of the missing clones reflect an unresolved V gene, and the others are unexplained. V and J calls and clone size are those listed in that table; D and trimming were worked out from the DNA. For this sample there are about 83,000 clones; just over 85% appear just once. The ten largest clones capture 20% to 25% of the sample.

Study-level results and caveats: The amount of clinical and demographic metadata varied by source and participant and was provided uncurated.

Note on this clone: Its antigen is still unknown. Base qualities are missing; no much larger clone stands one base away.

CDR1 and CDR2 are drawn from the germline V gene (reference sequence): DFQATT, SNEGSKA. Between the V and J ends, shortened by 3 bases and 4 bases respectively, the junction contains 15 bases. Taken from cysteine to phenylalanine, the CDR3 has 14 residues. Only the CDR3 DNA stays, 42 bases, in frame from base 1. The collaborating institutions used their own protocols to collect whole blood in K2EDTA tubes. For TCRbeta analysis, collaborators shipped samples as frozen whole blood, isolated PBMCs, or DNA extracted from either of those sample types. The V gene is TRBV20-1 and the J gene is TRBJ1-1; the best D guess is TRBD1, with 5 bases matching. The sequenced sample consisted of peripheral blood. The sequence was obtained from an elderly woman in a cohort sampled during active or convalescent COVID-19. CDR3 sequence: CSASLARQRTEAFF. The DNA is as follows: TGCAGTGCTAGTTTGGCTAGACAGCGCACTGAAGCTTTCTTT.